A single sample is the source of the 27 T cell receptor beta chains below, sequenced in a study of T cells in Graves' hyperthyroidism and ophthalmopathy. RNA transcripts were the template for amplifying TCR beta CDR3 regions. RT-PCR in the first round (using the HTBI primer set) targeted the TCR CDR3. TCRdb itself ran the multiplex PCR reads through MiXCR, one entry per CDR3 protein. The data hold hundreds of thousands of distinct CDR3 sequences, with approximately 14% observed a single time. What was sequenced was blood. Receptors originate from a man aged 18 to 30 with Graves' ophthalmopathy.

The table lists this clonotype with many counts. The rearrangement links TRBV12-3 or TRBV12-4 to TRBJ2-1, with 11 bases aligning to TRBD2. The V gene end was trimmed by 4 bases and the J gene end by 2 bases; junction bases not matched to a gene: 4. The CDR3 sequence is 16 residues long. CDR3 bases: TGTGCCAGCAGTTGGGGACTAGCGGAGGCCTACAATGAGCAGTTCTTC. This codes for CASSWGLAEAYNEQFF.

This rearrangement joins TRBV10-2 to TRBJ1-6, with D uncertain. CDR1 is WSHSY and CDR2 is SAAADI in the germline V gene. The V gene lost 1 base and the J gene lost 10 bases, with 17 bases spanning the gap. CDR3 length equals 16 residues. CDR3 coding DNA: TGCGCCAGCAGTGAGTTCACGGCAGCGGCTAGGTCACCCCTCCACTTT. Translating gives CASSEFTAAARSPLHF.

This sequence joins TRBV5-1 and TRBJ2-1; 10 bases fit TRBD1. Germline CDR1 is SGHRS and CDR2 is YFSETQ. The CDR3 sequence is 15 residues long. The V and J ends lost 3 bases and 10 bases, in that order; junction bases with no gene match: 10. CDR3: CASSSRTGGKNEQFF. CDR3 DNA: TGCGCCAGCAGCTCGAGGACAGGGGGGAAAAACGAGCAGTTCTTC.

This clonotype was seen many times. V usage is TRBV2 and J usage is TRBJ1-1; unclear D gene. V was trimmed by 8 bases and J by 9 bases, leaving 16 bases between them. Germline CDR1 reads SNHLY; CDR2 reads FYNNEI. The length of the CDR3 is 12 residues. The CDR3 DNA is TGTGCCAGCCCGAGAGGCGAGCGACAAGCTTTCTTT. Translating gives CASPRGERQAFF.

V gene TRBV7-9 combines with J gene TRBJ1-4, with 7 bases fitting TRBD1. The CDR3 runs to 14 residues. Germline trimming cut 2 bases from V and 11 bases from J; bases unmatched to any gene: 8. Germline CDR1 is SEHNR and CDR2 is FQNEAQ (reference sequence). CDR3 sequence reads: CASSLLAGGEKLFF. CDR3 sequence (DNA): TGTGCCAGCAGCTTATTGGCAGGGGGTGAGAAACTGTTTTTT.

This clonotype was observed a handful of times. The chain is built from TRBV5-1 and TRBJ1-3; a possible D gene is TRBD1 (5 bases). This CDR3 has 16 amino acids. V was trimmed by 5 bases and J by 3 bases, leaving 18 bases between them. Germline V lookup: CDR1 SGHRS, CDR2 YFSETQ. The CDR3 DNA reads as TGCGCCAGCAGGGCCGGGACCGCCGATTTTGGAAACACCATATATTTT. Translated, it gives CASRAGTADFGNTIYF.

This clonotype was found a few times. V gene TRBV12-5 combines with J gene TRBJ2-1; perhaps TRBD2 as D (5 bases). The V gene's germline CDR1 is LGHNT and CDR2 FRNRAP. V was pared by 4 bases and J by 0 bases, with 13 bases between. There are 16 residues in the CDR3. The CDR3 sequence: CASGSPSGGSYNEQFF. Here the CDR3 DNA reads TGTGCTAGTGGTTCCCCCAGCGGAGGCTCCTACAATGAGCAGTTCTTC.

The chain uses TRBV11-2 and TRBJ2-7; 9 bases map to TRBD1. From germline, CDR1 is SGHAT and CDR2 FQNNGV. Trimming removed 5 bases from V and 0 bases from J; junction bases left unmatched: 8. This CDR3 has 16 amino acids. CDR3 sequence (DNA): TGTGCCAGCAGCCGAACCGGGACAGGGAGCTCCTACGAGCAGTACTTC. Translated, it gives CASSRTGTGSSYEQYF.

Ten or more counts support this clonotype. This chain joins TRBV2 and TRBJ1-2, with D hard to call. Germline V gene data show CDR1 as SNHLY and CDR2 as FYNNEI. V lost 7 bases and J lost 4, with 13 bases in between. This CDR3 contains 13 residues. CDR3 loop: CASNGQEAYGYTF. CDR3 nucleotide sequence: TGTGCCAGCAATGGTCAAGAGGCCTATGGCTACACCTTC.

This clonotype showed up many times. The CDR3 loop is CASASGRGSWELFF. The CDR3 DNA reads TGTGCCAGCGCGAGCGGGAGAGGAAGCTGGGAGCTGTTTTTT. This chain connects TRBV2 to TRBJ2-2; 8 bases map to TRBD2. The CDR3 contains 14 residues. V lost 8 bases to trimming and J lost 9 bases; unmatched junction nucleotides: 11. CDR1 is SNHLY and CDR2 is FYNNEI in the germline V gene.

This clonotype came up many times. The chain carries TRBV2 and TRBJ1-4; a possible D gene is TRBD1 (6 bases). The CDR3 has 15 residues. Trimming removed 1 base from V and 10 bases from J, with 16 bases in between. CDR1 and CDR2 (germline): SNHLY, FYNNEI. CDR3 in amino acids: CASSEGTGLLGKLFF. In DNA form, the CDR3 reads TGTGCCAGCAGTGAAGGAACAGGGTTGCTCGGAAAACTGTTTTTT.

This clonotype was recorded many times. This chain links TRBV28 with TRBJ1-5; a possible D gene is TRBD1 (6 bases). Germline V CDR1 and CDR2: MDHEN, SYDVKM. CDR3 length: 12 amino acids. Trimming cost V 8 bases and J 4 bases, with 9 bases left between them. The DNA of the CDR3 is TGTGCCAGCGCGGGGGCAAATCAGCCCCAGCATTTT. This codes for CASAGANQPQHF. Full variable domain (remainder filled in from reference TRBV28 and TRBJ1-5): DVKVTQSSRYLVKRTGEKVFLECVQDMDHENMFWYRQDPGLGLRLIYFSYDVKMKEKGDIPEGYSVSREKKERFSLILESASTNQTSMYLCASAGANQPQHFGDGTRLSIL.

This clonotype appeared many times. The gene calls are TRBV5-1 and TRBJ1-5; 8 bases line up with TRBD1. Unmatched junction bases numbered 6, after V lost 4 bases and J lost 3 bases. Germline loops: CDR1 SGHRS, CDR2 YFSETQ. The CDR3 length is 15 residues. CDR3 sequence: CASSAGQGTNQPQHF. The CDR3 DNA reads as TGCGCCAGCAGCGCAGGACAGGGAACCAATCAGCCCCAGCATTTT.

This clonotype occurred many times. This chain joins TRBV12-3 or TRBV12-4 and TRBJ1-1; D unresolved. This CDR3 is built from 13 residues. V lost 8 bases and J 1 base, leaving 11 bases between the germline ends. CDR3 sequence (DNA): TGTGCCAGCTTCCTTGGAACGAACACTGAAGCTTTCTTT. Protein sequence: CASFLGTNTEAFF.

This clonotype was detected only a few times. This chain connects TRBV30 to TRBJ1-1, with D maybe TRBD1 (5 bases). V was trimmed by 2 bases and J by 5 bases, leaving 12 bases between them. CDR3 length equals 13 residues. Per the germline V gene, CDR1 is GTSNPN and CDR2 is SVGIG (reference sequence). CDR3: CAWSSGEETEAFF. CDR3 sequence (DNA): TGTGCCTGGAGTTCGGGGGAGGAAACTGAAGCTTTCTTT.

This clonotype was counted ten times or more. CDR3 region: CASTIGFGGQGDTQYF. CDR3 nucleotide sequence: TGTGCCAGCACCATAGGGTTCGGGGGGCAGGGAGATACGCAGTATTTT. V is TRBV12-3 or TRBV12-4 and J is TRBJ2-3, with D perhaps matching TRBD2 (7 bases). Trimming cost V 7 bases and J 5 bases, with 22 bases left between them. The CDR3 has 16 residues.

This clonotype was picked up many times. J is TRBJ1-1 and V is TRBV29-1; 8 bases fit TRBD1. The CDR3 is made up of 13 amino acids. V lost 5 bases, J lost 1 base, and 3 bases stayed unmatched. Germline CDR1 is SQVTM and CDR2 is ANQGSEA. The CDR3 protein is CSVTGQGNTEAFF. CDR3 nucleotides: TGCAGCGTTACCGGACAGGGGAACACTGAAGCTTTCTTT.

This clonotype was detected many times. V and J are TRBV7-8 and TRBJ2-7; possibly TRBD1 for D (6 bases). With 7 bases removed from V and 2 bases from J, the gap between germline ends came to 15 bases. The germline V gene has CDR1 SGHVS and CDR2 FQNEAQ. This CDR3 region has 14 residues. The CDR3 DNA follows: TGTGCCAGCACACTCGACAGGCCTACCTACGAGCAGTACTTC. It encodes CASTLDRPTYEQYF. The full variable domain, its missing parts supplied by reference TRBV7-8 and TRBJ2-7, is GAGVSQSPRYKVAKRGQDVALRCDPISGHVSLFWYQQALGQGPEFLTYFQNEAQLDKSGLPSDRFFAERPEGSVSTLKIQRTQQEDSAVYLCASTLDRPTYEQYFGPGTRLTVT.

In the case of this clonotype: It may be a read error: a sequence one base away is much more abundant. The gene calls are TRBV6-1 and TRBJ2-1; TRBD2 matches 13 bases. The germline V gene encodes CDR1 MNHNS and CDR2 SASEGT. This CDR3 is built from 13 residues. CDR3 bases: TGTGCCAGGGGACTAGCGGGGCGGGATGAGCAGCTCTTC. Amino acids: CARGLAGRDEQLF.

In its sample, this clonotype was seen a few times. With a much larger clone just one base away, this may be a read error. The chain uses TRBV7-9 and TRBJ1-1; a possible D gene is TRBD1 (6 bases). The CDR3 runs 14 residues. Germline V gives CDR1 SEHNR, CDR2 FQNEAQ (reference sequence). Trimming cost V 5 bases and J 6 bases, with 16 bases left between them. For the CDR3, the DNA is TGTGCCAGCAGCCTAGGCAGGGGTGGGGCTGAAGCTTTCTTT. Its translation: CASSLGRGGAEAFF. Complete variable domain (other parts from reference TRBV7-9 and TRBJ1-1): DTGVSQNPRHKITKRGQNVTFRCDPISEHNRLYWYRQTLGQGPEFLTYFQNEAQLEKSRLLSDRFSAERPKGSFSTLEIQRTEQGDSAMYLCASSLGRGGAEAFFGQGTRLTVV.

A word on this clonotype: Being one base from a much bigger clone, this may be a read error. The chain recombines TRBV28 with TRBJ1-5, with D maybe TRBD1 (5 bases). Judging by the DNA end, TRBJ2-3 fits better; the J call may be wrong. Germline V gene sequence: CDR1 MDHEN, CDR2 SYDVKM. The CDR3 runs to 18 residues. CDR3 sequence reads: CASNLISFGARSNQPQYF. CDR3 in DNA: TGTGCCAGCAATCTGATATCGTTTGGGGCCCGTAGCAATCAGCCCCAGTATTTT.

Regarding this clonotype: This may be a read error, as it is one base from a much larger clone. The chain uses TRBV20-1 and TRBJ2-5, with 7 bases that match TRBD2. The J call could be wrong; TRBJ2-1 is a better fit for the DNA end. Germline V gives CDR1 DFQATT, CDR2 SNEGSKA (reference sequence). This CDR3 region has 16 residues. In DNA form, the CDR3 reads TGCAGTGCTAGAATGCGGGAGACGTGGTACCAAGAGACCCAGTTCTTC. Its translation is CSARMRETWYQETQFF.

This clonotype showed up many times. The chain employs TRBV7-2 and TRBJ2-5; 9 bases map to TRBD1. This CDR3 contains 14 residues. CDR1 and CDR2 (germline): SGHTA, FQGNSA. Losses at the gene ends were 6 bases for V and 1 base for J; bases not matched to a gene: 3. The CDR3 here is CASRRDRAQETQYF. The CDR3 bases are TGTGCCAGCAGGAGGGACAGGGCCCAAGAGACCCAGTACTTC.

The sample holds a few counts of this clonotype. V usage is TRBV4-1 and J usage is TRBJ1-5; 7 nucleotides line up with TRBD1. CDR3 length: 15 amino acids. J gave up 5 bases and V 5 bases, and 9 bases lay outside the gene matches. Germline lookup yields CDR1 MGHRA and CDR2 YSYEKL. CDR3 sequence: CASSSTGTAYQPQHF. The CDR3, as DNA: TGCGCCAGCAGCAGTACCGGGACAGCTTATCAGCCCCAGCATTTT.

The CDR3 sequence is CAISGSSSTGELFF. Here the CDR3 DNA reads TGTGCCATCAGTGGTAGCAGCAGCACCGGGGAGCTGTTTTTT. J is TRBJ2-2 and V is TRBV10-3; D not certain. V shed 4 bases and J shed 4 bases, with 10 bases lying between them. The CDR3 has 14 residues. Germline V gene sequence: CDR1 ENHRY, CDR2 SYGVKD.

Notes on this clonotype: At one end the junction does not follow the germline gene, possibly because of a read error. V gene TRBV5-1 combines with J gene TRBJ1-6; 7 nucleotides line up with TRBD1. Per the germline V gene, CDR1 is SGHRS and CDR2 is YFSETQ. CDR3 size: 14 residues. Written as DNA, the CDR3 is TGCGCCGGCAGCTTTGACAGGGACAGATCACCCCTCCACTTT. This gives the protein CAGSFDRDRSPLHF.

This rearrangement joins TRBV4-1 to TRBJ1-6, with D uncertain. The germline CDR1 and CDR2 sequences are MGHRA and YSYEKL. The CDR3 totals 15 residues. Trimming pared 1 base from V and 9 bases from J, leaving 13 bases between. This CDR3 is CASSQGHVVSSPLHF. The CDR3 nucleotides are TGCGCCAGCAGCCAAGGTCACGTTGTTAGTTCACCCCTCCACTTT.